Listed below are T cell receptor beta chains from one sample, sequenced in a study of shared clonotypes between healthy human individuals. Profiling relied on immunoSEQ multiplex PCR, and the TCRdb table lists in-frame clones only, not all of them. The sample includes around 2,000,000 clones, approximately 95% of them seen just once. The sequenced sample consisted of naive CD8+ T cells sorted from blood. Receptors were obtained from a man between 18 and 35 years old in good health. Both conserved end residues are part of each CDR3. A D gene is named only where the DNA matches it firmly. Part of the rows lack a size; the others show once, few, many or a class for expanded clones.

CDR3 length	V gene	J gene	clone size	D gene	CDR3 protein	CDR3 DNA
12	TRBV6-5	TRBJ1-2	.	.	CATATPPYGYTF	TGTGCCACCGCTACCCCTCCCTATGGCTACACCTTC
13	TRBV29-1	TRBJ2-1	once	.	CSVEGLAYNEQFF	TGCAGCGTTGAGGGTCTCGCTTACAATGAGCAGTTCTTC
13	TRBV6-1	TRBJ1-1	.	.	CASRPDGVTEAFF	TGTGCCAGCAGACCAGACGGAGTCACTGAAGCTTTCTTT
13	TRBV5-1	TRBJ1-1	.	.	CASSLGGTTEAFF	TGCGCCAGCAGCTTGGGGGGGACCACTGAAGCTTTCTTT
13	TRBV5-1	TRBJ2-7	.	.	CASSFVTDYEQYF	TGCGCCAGCAGCTTCGTTACAGACTACGAGCAGTACTTC
15	TRBV19	TRBJ2-7	.	TRBD2	CASSIPAGGTYEQYF	TGTGCCAGTAGTATCCCGGCGGGAGGTACCTACGAGCAGTACTTC
15	TRBV27	TRBJ2-7	.	TRBD2	CASSLSPSGTYEQYF	TGTGCCAGCAGTTTATCGCCTAGCGGTACCTACGAGCAGTACTTC
17	TRBV4-3	TRBJ1-2	once	TRBD1	CASSQGDWTGANYGYTF	TGCGCCAGCAGCCAAGGGGACTGGACAGGGGCTAACTATGGCTACACCTTC
16	TRBV7-6	TRBJ2-5	.	.	CASSSGKMEWRETQYF	TGTGCCAGCAGCTCGGGTAAAATGGAGTGGAGAGAGACCCAGTACTTC
15	TRBV19	TRBJ2-7	.	.	CASTVGAWDSYEQYF	TGTGCCAGTACCGTCGGGGCGTGGGACTCCTACGAGCAGTACTTC
12	TRBV19	TRBJ1-1	.	TRBD1	CASNIQGTEAFF	TGTGCCAGTAACATACAGGGGACTGAAGCTTTCTTT
16	TRBV7-9	TRBJ1-4	.	.	CASSPPLMEGNEKLFF	TGTGCCAGCAGCCCCCCCTTGATGGAGGGAAATGAAAAACTGTTTTTT
13	TRBV19	TRBJ2-5	.	.	CASSILGRETQYF	TGTGCCAGTAGTATCCTTGGGAGAGAGACCCAGTACTTC
15	TRBV5-4	TRBJ2-7	.	.	CASSLRAGGAWEQYF	TGTGCCAGCAGCTTGAGGGCGGGTGGGGCATGGGAGCAGTACTTC
13	TRBV27	TRBJ2-3	.	.	CASSFSSIDTQYF	TGTGCCAGCAGTTTTTCGTCAATAGATACGCAGTATTTT
12	TRBV2	TRBJ2-5	.	.	CASSEPAGTQYF	TGTGCCAGCAGTGAACCGGCGGGGACCCAGTACTTC
13	TRBV10-1	TRBJ2-2	.	.	CASSDWGTGELFF	TGCGCCAGCAGTGACTGGGGCACCGGGGAGCTGTTTTTT
15	TRBV29-1	TRBJ2-1	.	TRBD2	CSVEGSGDSYNEQFF	TGCAGCGTTGAGGGGAGCGGGGACTCCTACAATGAGCAGTTCTTC
15	TRBV7-8	TRBJ2-7	.	TRBD2	CASSVGLAGEDEQYF	TGTGCCAGCAGCGTGGGGCTAGCGGGGGAGGACGAGCAGTACTTC
17	TRBV4-3	TRBJ2-1	.	TRBD1	CASSQDRMTGAYNEQFF	TGCGCCAGCAGCCAAGATCGCATGACAGGGGCCTACAATGAGCAGTTCTTC
12	TRBV4-1	TRBJ1-1	.	.	CASSQVGNEAFF	TGCGCCAGCAGCCAAGTCGGGAATGAAGCTTTCTTT
17	TRBV2	TRBJ2-1	.	TRBD2	CASSGPETSGRIDEQFF	TGTGCCAGCAGCGGCCCCGAGACTAGCGGGAGGATCGATGAGCAGTTCTTC
15	TRBV5-1	TRBJ1-2	.	TRBD1	CASSWTGGNDYGYTF	TGCGCCAGCAGCTGGACAGGGGGCAATGACTATGGCTACACCTTC
14	TRBV30	TRBJ1-1	.	.	CAWSVLPGDTEAFF	TGTGCCTGGAGTGTACTTCCGGGGGACACTGAAGCTTTCTTT
16	TRBV18	TRBJ2-3	.	TRBD2	CASSGLAGGGTDTQYF	TGTGCCAGCTCAGGACTAGCGGGAGGAGGTACAGATACGCAGTATTTT
16	TRBV15	TRBJ1-3	.	.	CATSRDLTVSGNTIYF	TGTGCCACCAGCAGAGATTTGACAGTTTCTGGAAACACCATATATTTT
14	TRBV6-1	TRBJ2-7	.	.	CASSDWGESYEQYF	TGTGCCAGCAGTGACTGGGGGGAGTCCTACGAGCAGTACTTC
16	TRBV29-1	TRBJ2-2	.	TRBD2	CSAEGTRGANTGELFF	TGCAGCGCAGAGGGGACTAGGGGGGCGAACACCGGGGAGCTGTTTTTT
15	TRBV4-1	TRBJ2-7	.	.	CASSQVAESSYEQYF	TGCGCCAGCAGCCAAGTCGCGGAAAGCTCCTACGAGCAGTACTTC
13	TRBV11-2	TRBJ1-2	.	TRBD1	CASSAGGANGYTF	TGTGCCAGCTCCGCAGGGGGCGCAAATGGCTACACCTTC
15	TRBV9	TRBJ2-7	.	TRBD2	CASSGGSGSDGEQYF	TGTGCCAGCAGCGGAGGCAGCGGGAGTGATGGAGAGCAGTACTTC
16	TRBV6-5	TRBJ2-7	.	TRBD2	CASSYAPSGRAYEQYF	TGTGCCAGCAGTTACGCCCCTAGCGGGAGGGCCTACGAGCAGTACTTC
13	TRBV4-1	TRBJ1-1	.	.	CASSPPRDNEAFF	TGCGCCAGCAGCCCCCCTAGGGATAATGAAGCTTTCTTT
14	TRBV4-1	TRBJ1-6	.	.	CASSQDGGASPLHF	TGCGCCAGCAGCCAAGATGGGGGAGCTTCACCCCTCCACTTT
15	TRBV4-1	TRBJ2-7	.	.	CASSQERQISYEQYF	TGCGCCAGCAGCCAAGAACGGCAGATTTCCTACGAGCAGTACTTC
16	TRBV2	TRBJ2-5	.	.	CASSMFARGGQETQYF	TGTGCCAGCAGTATGTTTGCCAGGGGCGGCCAAGAGACCCAGTACTTC
15	TRBV6-5	TRBJ1-2	.	.	CASSYSGGVNYGYTF	TGTGCCAGCAGTTACTCGGGAGGGGTTAACTATGGCTACACCTTC
14	TRBV4-1	TRBJ2-5	.	TRBD2	CASSQIGGQETQYF	TGCGCCAGCAGCCAAATCGGGGGGCAAGAGACCCAGTACTTC
16	TRBV27	TRBJ2-7	.	.	CASSFSAGAFSYEQYF	TGTGCCAGCAGTTTCTCCGCGGGGGCGTTCTCCTACGAGCAGTACTTC
13	TRBV9	TRBJ1-4	.	.	CASNTGSNEKLFF	TGTGCCAGCAACACAGGGTCTAATGAAAAACTGTTTTTT
14	TRBV27	TRBJ2-3	.	.	CASTPVGAGDTQYF	TGTGCCAGCACCCCGGTGGGGGCTGGGGATACGCAGTATTTT
17	TRBV13	TRBJ2-5	.	.	CASSWTSERAGLETQYF	TGTGCCAGCAGCTGGACCTCAGAGAGAGCAGGGTTGGAGACCCAGTACTTC
16	TRBV30	TRBJ2-1	.	TRBD2	CAWIGTLAGGENEQFF	TGTGCCTGGATTGGGACTCTAGCGGGAGGGGAAAATGAGCAGTTCTTC
14	TRBV6-1	TRBJ1-1	.	.	CASSENGAVTEAFF	TGTGCCAGCAGTGAAAACGGGGCTGTCACTGAAGCTTTCTTT
16	TRBV7-9	TRBJ1-3	.	TRBD1	CASSARDRDSGNTIYF	TGTGCCAGCAGCGCCCGGGACAGGGACTCCGGAAACACCATATATTTT
14	TRBV5-4	TRBJ2-5	.	.	CASSSLNGQETQYF	TGTGCCAGCAGCTCCCTGAATGGGCAAGAGACCCAGTACTTC